This passage covers 22 T cell receptor beta chains from one sample sequenced in a study of OX40 agonist ivuxolimab in advanced cancers. TCRdb keeps only in-frame clones here, not all; method: immunoSEQ multiplex PCR. The sample shows tens of thousands of clones, 65% to 85% of them seen only once. Sequencing was performed on CD4+ or CD8+ T cells sorted from blood, taken in a trial of the OX40 agonist ivuxolimab. The receptors stem from an adult with an advanced solid tumor such as melanoma, head and neck, liver or kidney cancer.

The chain's CDR3 is CASSELGSYEQYV. As DNA, the CDR3 is TGTGCCAGCAGTGAACTAGGGTCCTACGAGCAGTACGTC. The chain employs TRBV6-1 and TRBJ2-7, with D hard to call. Germline V CDR1 and CDR2: MNHNS, SASEGT. V shed 2 bases and J shed 1 base, with 6 bases lying between them. The CDR3 loop spans 13 amino acids.

A few counts support this clone. V usage is TRBV9 and J usage is TRBJ1-5; D not resolved. The ends were cut back, 0 bases at V and 5 bases at J, with 6 bases in the middle. This CDR3 is 13 amino acids long. Germline loops: CDR1 SGDLS, CDR2 YYNGEE. The CDR3 nucleotides read TGTGCCAGCAGCGTAGACGGAGATCAGCCCCAGCATTTT. This sequence encodes CASSVDGDQPQHF.

This clone was counted between two and nine times. Since no conserved phenylalanine or tryptophan closes the CDR3, a read error is the likely cause. The limits of the CDR3 on the DNA are not certain, so only TCRdb's listed CDR3 is given. CDR3 residues: CASSLDSGV. The V gene is TRBV7-9, the J gene TRBJ1-1; the table names TRBD1, a call not compared with the DNA. The CDR3 adds up to 9 amino acids, both ends counted. CDR1 is SEHNR, CDR2 FQNEAQ, per germline (reference sequence).

V usage is TRBV6-1 and J usage is TRBJ1-1, with 8 bases identical to TRBD1. CDR1 MNHNS and CDR2 SASEGT come from the germline V gene. Trimming at V came to 4 bases and at J to 0 bases, leaving 10 bases not matched to a gene. CDR3 length: 17 residues. As DNA, the CDR3 is TGTGCCAGCAGTGGTTACAGGGGGTCTTTTATGAACACTGAAGCTTTCTTT. It encodes CASSGYRGSFMNTEAFF.

The V call is TRBV6-6, the J call TRBJ1-4; the D gene is possibly TRBD1 (6 bases). Trimming cost V 5 bases and J 7 bases, with 17 bases left between them. The CDR3 is 15 residues long. Per the germline V gene, CDR1 is MNHNY and CDR2 is SVGAGI (reference sequence). This CDR3 is CASSTLDRQIEKLFF. The CDR3 DNA reads TGTGCCAGCAGTACTCTAGACAGGCAAATTGAAAAACTGTTTTTT.

The V and J genes are TRBV6-1 and TRBJ2-3; TRBD1 matches at 8 bases. The CDR3 has 15 amino acids. V was pared by 7 bases and J by 2 bases, with 8 bases of the junction left unmatched. CDR1 is MNHNS, CDR2 SASEGT, per germline. The CDR3 loop is CASKTGTGYTDTQYF. The CDR3, as DNA: TGTGCCAGCAAAACCGGGACAGGCTACACAGATACGCAGTATTTT.

The DNA for the CDR3 is TGTGCCAGTAGTGGGACAGGGGCCGCCAAAGCTTTCTTT. Translation gives CASSGTGAAKAFF. The chain is built from TRBV19 and TRBJ1-1; 10 bases match TRBD1. CDR3 length: 13 amino acids. V lost 5 bases and J lost 9; bases outside the gene matches: 6. In germline, CDR1 is LNHDA, CDR2 SQIVND (reference sequence).

The chain has TRBV5-1 and TRBJ2-1; TRBD2 might be the D (7 bases). Trimming shortened V by 2 bases and J by 4 bases, and 16 bases separated the two germline ends. In germline, CDR1 is SGHRS, CDR2 YFSETQ. This CDR3 is built from 16 residues. The CDR3 bases are TGCGCCAGCAGCTTACAAGGGGGGGCCGTTTACAATGAGCAGTTCTTC. Protein: CASSLQGGAVYNEQFF.

The chain employs TRBV5-4 and TRBJ2-1, with D possibly TRBD2 on 6 matching bases. Germline CDR1 reads SGHNT; CDR2 reads YYREEE (reference sequence). The ends were cut back, 7 bases at V and 4 bases at J, with 12 bases in the middle. This CDR3 contains 13 residues. DNA of the CDR3: TGTGCCAGCGGTAGCGGAATTTACAATGAGCAGTTCTTC. This translates into CASGSGIYNEQFF.

The gene calls are TRBV19 and TRBJ2-1, with D possibly being TRBD1 (6 bases). The CDR3 has 13 amino acids. Between the trimmed V and J ends, which lost 3 bases and 4 bases, there was a span of 7 bases. Germline assignment: CDR1 LNHDA and CDR2 SQIVND (reference sequence). CDR3 loop: CASSMGAYNEQFF. The CDR3 DNA is TGTGCCAGTAGTATGGGGGCTTACAATGAGCAGTTCTTC.

The rearrangement links TRBV5-1 to TRBJ2-7; 14 bases are a match to TRBD2. The CDR3 consists of 15 residues. Trimming took 4 bases from V and 4 from J; bases not matched to a gene: 4. Germline V lookup: CDR1 SGHRS, CDR2 YFSETQ. The CDR3 sequence: CASSRLAGGPYEQYF. DNA of the CDR3: TGCGCCAGCAGCCGACTAGCGGGAGGGCCTTACGAGCAGTACTTC.

The rearrangement links TRBV28 to TRBJ1-2; 7 nucleotides match TRBD1. CDR3 length: 22 amino acids. Germline lookup yields CDR1 MDHEN and CDR2 SYDVKM. V dropped 6 bases and J dropped 0; count of bases not matched to a gene: 28. The DNA of the CDR3 is TGTGCCAGCAGCTCACAGGTCGGCACCGCAAACAGGGGAGCTATCACTAACTATGGCTACACCTTC. Translation: CASSSQVGTANRGAITNYGYTF.

This clone turned up a few times. CDR3 coding DNA: TGTGCCAGCAGTGGTAACAGGGCCGCCTACGAGCAGTACGTC. It yields the protein CASSGNRAAYEQYV. The chain has TRBV6-5 and TRBJ2-7; TRBD1 might be the D (6 bases). V lost 5 bases, J lost 2 bases, and 13 bases lay in between. The CDR3 contains 14 residues. CDR1 and CDR2 (germline): MNHEY, SVGAGI.

This clone was observed at least ten times. This chain connects TRBV2 to TRBJ1-2; TRBD1 is a possible D gene (6 bases). The CDR3 contains 12 residues. V shed 3 bases and J shed 8 bases, with 10 bases lying between them. The germline V gene has CDR1 SNHLY and CDR2 FYNNEI. The CDR3 sequence: CASSDRGGGYTF. In DNA, the CDR3 is TGTGCCAGCAGTGACAGGGGCGGCGGCTACACCTTC.

The V and J genes are TRBV4-1 and TRBJ1-1; D is possibly TRBD1 (6 bases). The CDR3 loop spans 15 amino acids. The germline V gene encodes CDR1 MGHRA and CDR2 YSYEKL. With 0 bases removed from V and 5 bases from J, the gap between germline ends came to 13 bases. The CDR3 bases are TGCGCCAGCAGCCAAGAGGCAGGGGAATTTACTGAAGCTTTCTTT. Protein: CASSQEAGEFTEAFF.

V and J are TRBV7-8 and TRBJ2-6; D not certain. The V gene lost 3 bases and the J gene lost 1 base, with 1 base spanning the gap. The CDR3 consists of 13 residues. Germline lookup yields CDR1 SGHVS and CDR2 FQNEAQ. The CDR3 nucleotides read TGTGCCAGCAGCTTTTCTGGGGCCAACGTCCTGACTTTC. Its protein is CASSFSGANVLTF.

Only a few counts were recorded for this clone. The rearrangement uses TRBV6-6 and TRBJ1-4, with 8 bases lining up with TRBD1. CDR1 is MNHNY and CDR2 is SVGAGI in the germline V gene (reference sequence). CDR3 length: 14 residues. J gave up 6 bases and V 6 bases, and 6 bases lay outside the gene matches. CDR3 loop: CASRASDRDEKLFF. DNA of the CDR3: TGTGCCAGCAGAGCGTCGGACAGGGATGAAAAACTGTTTTTT.

This chain connects TRBV30 to TRBJ1-2, with D maybe TRBD1 (5 bases). V gave up 0 bases and J gave up 5 bases, with 10 bases separating them. The CDR3 has 13 amino acids. Germline-derived CDR1 and CDR2 are GTSNPN and SVGIG (reference sequence). This chain's CDR3 is CAWSVGGVYGYTF. The CDR3 DNA reads TGTGCCTGGAGTGTCGGAGGGGTATATGGCTACACCTTC.

This clone occurred once. This chain connects TRBV6-5 to TRBJ2-1; D uncertain. V was clipped by 4 bases and J by 3 bases, with 10 bases between them. Germline V gene sequence: CDR1 MNHEY, CDR2 SVGAGI. This CDR3 contains 14 residues. CDR3 sequence reads: CASSSGLGYNEQFF. The CDR3 region has the DNA TGTGCCAGCAGTTCCGGGCTGGGCTACAATGAGCAGTTCTTC.

This clone was observed a single time. V is TRBV2 and J is TRBJ2-7; the D gene is possibly TRBD1 (7 bases). CDR1 is SNHLY, CDR2 FYNNEI, per germline. This CDR3 is built from 14 residues. V was cut by 4 bases and J by 2 bases, with 12 bases left in between. As DNA, the CDR3 is TGTGCCAGCAGTGTTACCAGGGGGGCCTACGAGCAGTACTTC. This translates into CASSVTRGAYEQYF.

The chain combines TRBV7-2 with TRBJ2-7; 10 bases align to TRBD2. With 3 bases clipped from V and 2 bases from J, the junction kept 1 base outside the gene matches. Germline V CDR1 and CDR2: SGHTA, FQGNSA. The CDR3 covers 14 residues. CDR3 in DNA: TGTGCCAGCAGCTTGAGCGGGAGGGCCTACGAGCAGTACTTC. Translating gives CASSLSGRAYEQYF.

J is TRBJ1-1 and V is TRBV7-8; D is perhaps TRBD1 (6 bases). Germline lookup yields CDR1 SGHVS and CDR2 FQNEAQ. V lost 3 bases and J 6 bases, leaving 11 bases between the germline ends. This CDR3 has 13 residues. The CDR3 protein is CASSFVQGSEAFF. CDR3 nucleotide sequence: TGTGCCAGCAGCTTTGTGCAGGGGTCTGAAGCTTTCTTT. Full variable domain (rest looked up from reference TRBV7-8 and TRBJ1-1): GAGVSQSPRYKVAKRGQDVALRCDPISGHVSLFWYQQALGQGPEFLTYFQNEAQLDKSGLPSDRFFAERPEGSVSTLKIQRTQQEDSAVYLCASSFVQGSEAFFGQGTRLTVV.